The 22 T cell receptor beta chains presented below share a single source sample, sequenced in a study of blood T cell repertoires in COVID-19. Sequencing was performed with immunoSEQ multiplex PCR; in TCRdb, only in-frame clones are kept and a portion is missing. Among about 200,000 clones listed, around three quarters were seen once. Sequenced material: peripheral blood. Receptors were obtained from a woman in her seventies with acute or convalescent COVID-19.

CDR3 bases: TGTGCCACATCTCCCGGAGGCTTCTTCGTTGATACGCAGTATTTT. Translated: CATSPGGFFVDTQYF. This rearrangement joins TRBV7-2 to TRBJ2-3, with D possibly TRBD2 on 5 matching bases. CDR1 and CDR2 from the germline V gene are SGHTA and FQGNSA. V dropped 10 bases and J dropped 6 bases, with 23 bases sitting between them. This CDR3 has 15 residues. The full variable domain, with the rest looked up from reference TRBV7-2 and TRBJ2-3, is GAGVSQSPSNKVTEKGKDVELRCDPISGHTALYWYRQSLGQGLEFLIYFQGNSAPDKSGLPSDRFSAERTGGSVSTLTIQRTQQEDSAVYLCATSPGGFFVDTQYFGPGTRLTVL.

This clone was detected once. The chain combines TRBV6-1 with TRBJ2-3; TRBD2 matches at 8 bases. This CDR3 spans 17 amino acids. Trimming cost V 3 bases and J 6 bases; bases outside gene matches: 14. The germline V gene has CDR1 MNHNS and CDR2 SASEGT. For the CDR3, the DNA is TGTGCCAGCAGTGACCTAGCGGGCGGAGCTGAGCCCGATACGCAGTATTTT. Its translation: CASSDLAGGAEPDTQYF.

This clone was recorded at least ten times. The rearrangement joins TRBV19 to TRBJ2-5; D remains ambiguous. Germline CDR1 LNHDA, CDR2 SQIVND (reference sequence). This CDR3 has 14 residues. The germline V and J ends were trimmed by 3 bases and 0 bases, with 8 bases remaining between them. CDR3 sequence (DNA): TGTGCCAGTAGTATGTCGGTGTACCAAGAGACCCAGTACTTC. Protein sequence: CASSMSVYQETQYF.

The chain recombines TRBV24-1 with TRBJ2-3; 11 bases align to TRBD1. Germline-derived CDR1 and CDR2 are KGHDR and SFDVKD. The CDR3 has 16 residues. V shed 4 bases and J 3 bases; nucleotides not matched to a gene: 5. The CDR3, as DNA: TGTGCCACCAGTGACCCCCGGGACAGGGGGACAGATACGCAGTATTTT. Its translation is CATSDPRDRGTDTQYF.

This clone appeared a few times. This chain links TRBV7-9 with TRBJ2-7, with 11 positions matching TRBD2. J lost 7 bases, V lost 3 bases, and 5 bases had no gene match. Germline V gene sequence: CDR1 SEHNR, CDR2 FQNEAQ (reference sequence). This CDR3 has 14 residues. The CDR3 DNA is TGTGCCAGCAGCTTCATAGCGGGAGGGCGTGAGCAGTACTTC. Residues: CASSFIAGGREQYF.

The chain uses TRBV11-3 and TRBJ2-3, with TRBD2 matching 14 bases. Germline values: CDR1 SGHNT, CDR2 YENEEA. CDR3 length equals 19 residues. The V and J ends lost 4 bases and 2 bases, in that order; junction bases with no gene match: 11. The CDR3 is CASSSHRLAGGPSTDTQYF. CDR3 coding DNA: TGTGCCAGCAGCTCCCATCGACTAGCGGGAGGGCCCTCCACAGATACGCAGTATTTT.

The V gene is TRBV7-8, the J gene TRBJ2-5; tentatively, D is TRBD1 (5 bases). Germline V gene lookup returns CDR1 SGHVS and CDR2 FQNEAQ. The V and J ends lost 2 bases and 4 bases respectively, with 8 bases between them. This CDR3 has 13 amino acids. The CDR3 nucleotides read TGTGCCAGCAGCTTATATGGGGCAGAGACCCAGTACTTC. Protein sequence: CASSLYGAETQYF.

CDR3 nucleotide sequence: TGTGCCAGCAGCTTAATGGTGGGGGGAGGAGGCACAGATACGCAGTATTTT. Its protein product is CASSLMVGGGGTDTQYF. J is TRBJ2-3 and V is TRBV7-3; TRBD2 is a possible D gene (6 bases). Germline CDR1 reads SGHTA; CDR2 reads FQGTGA. There are 17 residues in the CDR3. The V end lost 1 base, the J end lost 1 base, and 15 bases lay between the germline ends.

This chain links TRBV15 with TRBJ1-4, with D unclear. Germline V CDR1 and CDR2: LNHNV, YYDKDF (reference sequence). CDR3 length: 14 amino acids. With 7 bases removed from V and 4 bases from J, the gap between germline ends came to 13 bases. The CDR3 spells CATTEAAGNEKLFF. CDR3 nucleotide sequence: TGTGCCACCACGGAGGCGGCGGGTAATGAAAAACTGTTTTTT. Using reference TRBV15 and TRBJ1-4 for the parts outside the CDR3, the full variable domain is DAMVIQNPRYQVTQFGKPVTLSCSQTLNHNVMYWYQQKSSQAPKLLFHYYDKDFNNEADTPDNFQSRRPNTSFCFLDIRSPGLGDTAMYLCATTEAAGNEKLFFGSGTQLSVL.

The CDR3 here is CASSLMPGGPGTGELFF. The CDR3 DNA reads as TGTGCCAGCAGCCTCATGCCGGGAGGGCCCGGAACCGGGGAGCTGTTTTTT. The chain employs TRBV3-1 (or the pseudogene TRBV3-2) and TRBJ2-2; 8 nucleotides match TRBD2. The CDR3 is 17 residues long. The V and J ends lost 4 bases and 5 bases, in that order; junction bases with no gene match: 12. Germline V lookup: CDR1 LGHDT, CDR2 YNNKEL (reference sequence).

This clone has more than one count but fewer than ten. The CDR3 sequence: CATSAGTGYRNSPLHF. The CDR3 DNA follows: TGTGCCACCAGCGCCGGGACAGGCTACCGCAATTCACCCCTCCACTTT. The chain couples TRBV15 to TRBJ1-6; TRBD1 matches 8 bases. With 5 bases clipped from V and 7 bases from J, the junction kept 10 bases outside the gene matches. Germline V gene lookup returns CDR1 LNHNV and CDR2 YYDKDF (reference sequence). The CDR3 contains 16 residues.

The chain couples TRBV6-2 or TRBV6-3 to TRBJ1-1; D may be TRBD1 (5 bases). V was pared by 6 bases and J by 1 base, with 24 bases between. Germline V gene data show CDR1 as MNHEY and CDR2 as SVGEGT. This CDR3 spans 18 amino acids. CDR3 amino acids: CASSKPTETSYKNTEAFF. For the CDR3, the DNA is TGTGCCAGCAGCAAACCGACAGAAACGTCCTATAAGAACACTGAAGCTTTCTTT.

This sequence joins TRBV28 and TRBJ2-2; D perhaps matches TRBD2 (6 bases). V was trimmed by 6 bases and J by 6 bases, leaving 11 bases between them. Germline V gene data show CDR1 as MDHEN and CDR2 as SYDVKM. The CDR3 is 13 residues long. The CDR3 DNA sequence: TGTGCCAGCAGGGGGCGGGGCGCCGGGGAGCTGTTTTTT. It codes for CASRGRGAGELFF.

This chain joins TRBV28 and TRBJ2-5, with TRBD1 matching over 9 bases. CDR1 MDHEN and CDR2 SYDVKM come from the germline V gene. The junction had 12 bases not matched to a gene; V was cut back by 6 bases and J by 7 bases. This CDR3 is built from 15 residues. The CDR3 here is CASSTVPGQGMTQYF. Written as DNA, the CDR3 is TGTGCCAGCAGCACCGTCCCGGGACAGGGAATGACCCAGTACTTC.

This clone appeared a single time. This CDR3 is CASLAPGQWDTGELFF. CDR3 coding DNA: TGTGCCAGCTTAGCCCCGGGACAGTGGGACACCGGGGAGCTGTTTTTT. The rearrangement links TRBV18 to TRBJ2-2, with 7 positions matching TRBD1. CDR1 KGHSH and CDR2 LQKENI come from the germline V gene. CDR3 length: 16 residues. J was trimmed by 3 bases and V by 7 bases; bases with no gene match: 11.

This clone was counted between two and nine times. This chain connects TRBV29-1 to TRBJ2-1; no reliable D call. CDR3 length: 13 amino acids. CDR1 and CDR2 (germline): SQVTM, ANQGSEA. V was cut by 3 bases and J by 10 bases, with 16 bases left in between. The CDR3 coding sequence is TGCAGCGTTGACCCCAACCCGGGTACCGAGCAGTTCTTC. Translating gives CSVDPNPGTEQFF.

The chain couples TRBV27 to TRBJ2-2; no clear D gene. Germline V gives CDR1 MNHEY, CDR2 SMNVEV (reference sequence). The CDR3 length is 16 residues. V was trimmed by 5 bases and J by 1 base, leaving 14 bases between them. The CDR3 region is CASSTIYTQNTGELFF. CDR3 sequence (DNA): TGTGCCAGCAGTACTATCTACACACAGAACACCGGGGAGCTGTTTTTT.

This clone has only one observation. The genes are TRBV3-1 (or the pseudogene TRBV3-2) and TRBJ1-6; D gene ambiguous. The germline V gene encodes CDR1 LGHDT and CDR2 YNNKEL (reference sequence). This CDR3 is built from 16 residues. The V gene lost 2 bases and the J gene lost 6 bases, with 14 bases spanning the gap. CDR3 nucleotide sequence: TGTGCCAGCAGCCAAAGAGAGGGAACCCTTAATTCACCCCTCCACTTT. Amino acid sequence: CASSQREGTLNSPLHF.

The J gene is TRBJ1-5, the V gene TRBV2; TRBD1 matches at 8 bases. Trimming cost V 7 bases and J 4 bases; bases outside gene matches: 12. The germline V gene encodes CDR1 SNHLY and CDR2 FYNNEI. This CDR3 contains 16 residues. The CDR3 here is CASTFGQGLGNQPQHF. In DNA, the CDR3 is TGTGCCAGCACCTTCGGACAGGGCCTCGGGAATCAGCCCCAGCATTTT.

V is TRBV12-3 or TRBV12-4 and J is TRBJ2-7, with D uncertain. V lost 2 bases, J lost 2 bases, and 7 bases lay in between. This CDR3 is built from 13 residues. The CDR3 is CASSLLEPYEQYF. The CDR3 DNA sequence: TGTGCCAGCAGTTTATTAGAACCCTACGAGCAGTACTTC.

The chain has TRBV19 and TRBJ2-4; 8 bases fit TRBD1. The germline CDR1 and CDR2 sequences are LNHDA and SQIVND (reference sequence). The CDR3 contains 14 residues. V lost 3 bases, J lost 6 bases, and 4 bases stayed unmatched. CDR3 sequence: CASSIRDRSNIQYF. CDR3 bases: TGTGCCAGTAGTATCCGGGACAGGTCAAACATTCAGTACTTC.

This rearrangement joins TRBV28 to TRBJ2-2; D might be TRBD2 (6 bases). Trimming shortened V by 5 bases and J by 1 base, and 14 bases separated the two germline ends. Germline CDR1 and CDR2: MDHEN and SYDVKM. This CDR3 is 16 amino acids long. As DNA, the CDR3 is TGTGCCAGCAGTCTTTACGCGGGATGGAACACCGGGGAGCTGTTTTTT. This codes for CASSLYAGWNTGELFF.